One sample yielded the 13 T cell receptor beta chains listed below, sequenced in a study of CD8+ T cells in alopecia areata. cDNA serving as the sequencing template came from extracted, reverse transcribed RNA. The assay was immunoSEQ multiplex PCR, and TCRdb's table has in-frame clones only and misses some. The table shows over 200,000 clones, with more than 45% occurring only once. The input for sequencing was CD4+ T cells sorted from blood, taken at week 0. These receptors were obtained from a human donor with alopecia areata.

This clone was recorded a few times. The rearrangement links TRBV4-1 to TRBJ1-1, with 7 positions matching TRBD1. V shed 3 bases and J 5 bases; nucleotides not matched to a gene: 9. The CDR3 spans 15 residues. Germline lookup yields CDR1 MGHRA and CDR2 YSYEKL. The CDR3 region is CASSHRTGEWTEAFF. CDR3 DNA: TGCGCCAGCAGCCACCGGACAGGAGAATGGACTGAAGCTTTCTTT.

In its sample, this clone was seen a few times. This sequence joins TRBV29-1 and TRBJ2-1; D remains ambiguous. CDR1 and CDR2 (germline): SQVTM, ANQGSEA. This CDR3 spans 13 amino acids. The germline V and J ends were trimmed by 4 bases and 10 bases, with 17 bases remaining between them. The CDR3 is CSVGVPESAEQFF. CDR3 DNA: TGCAGCGTTGGAGTGCCGGAGTCAGCCGAGCAGTTCTTC.

This clone turned up a few times. The chain couples TRBV29-1 to TRBJ2-1; maybe TRBD1 (6 bases). The CDR3 length is 14 residues. Germline CDR1 and CDR2: SQVTM and ANQGSEA. The germline V and J ends were trimmed by 4 bases and 0 bases, with 10 bases remaining between them. The chain's CDR3 is CSVVRDTSYNEQFF. The CDR3 DNA follows: TGCAGCGTTGTCCGGGACACCTCCTACAATGAGCAGTTCTTC.

The chain links TRBV7-3 to TRBJ2-7; a weak D match, TRBD1 (6 bases). Looked up from germline, CDR1 is SGHTA and CDR2 is FQGTGA. The germline V and J ends were trimmed by 4 bases and 3 bases, with 10 bases remaining between them. This CDR3 has 13 amino acids. The CDR3 coding sequence is TGTGCCAGCAGCTCACAGGGTGGCTACGAGCAGTACTTC. Its protein product is CASSSQGGYEQYF.

The gene calls are TRBV25-1 and TRBJ1-1; the match to TRBD1 covers 7 bases. The junction had 2 bases not matched to a gene; V was cut back by 1 base and J by 6 bases. Germline CDR1 MGHDK, CDR2 SYGVNS. CDR3 length equals 13 residues. Here the CDR3 reads CASSEFTGAEAFF. The CDR3 coding sequence is TGTGCCAGCAGTGAATTTACAGGGGCTGAAGCTTTCTTT.

The chain combines TRBV15 with TRBJ2-4, with 7 bases fitting TRBD1. This CDR3 has 13 residues. Trimming removed 0 bases from V and 13 bases from J; junction bases left unmatched: 6. The germline gives CDR1 LNHNV, CDR2 YYDKDF (reference sequence). CDR3 region: CATSRETGAPQYF. The CDR3 DNA sequence: TGTGCCACCAGCAGAGAAACAGGGGCTCCACAGTACTTC. The whole variable domain, filled in from reference TRBV15 and TRBJ2-4, reads DAMVIQNPRYQVTQFGKPVTLSCSQTLNHNVMYWYQQKSSQAPKLLFHYYDKDFNNEADTPDNFQSRRPNTSFCFLDIRSPGLGDTAMYLCATSRETGAPQYFGAGTRLSVL.

This chain connects TRBV7-2 to TRBJ2-7, with D tentatively TRBD1 (7 bases). Germline loops: CDR1 SGHTA, CDR2 FQGNSA. The length of the CDR3 is 13 residues. Trimming left V 5 bases short and J 6 bases short, with 14 bases between. For the CDR3, the DNA is TGTGCCAGCAGCCCAGGGGGGCTTCCCGAGCAGTACTTC. This codes for CASSPGGLPEQYF.

In its sample, this clone ranks as medium-sized. The CDR3 is CASSQLDLISYNEQFF. CDR3 coding DNA: TGCGCCAGCAGCCAGCTAGATCTGATCTCCTACAATGAGCAGTTCTTC. The J gene is TRBJ2-1, the V gene TRBV4-1; D gene uncertain. Trimming removed 3 bases at V and 0 bases at J, with 12 bases between. This CDR3 contains 16 residues. Germline V gene lookup returns CDR1 MGHRA and CDR2 YSYEKL.

The chain employs TRBV30 and TRBJ1-2; 7 bases align to TRBD1. This CDR3 comprises 15 residues. Germline V gene data show CDR1 as GTSNPN and CDR2 as SVGIG (reference sequence). V dropped 3 bases and J dropped 0; count of bases not matched to a gene: 7. CDR3 sequence reads: CAWRTRDSSNYGYTF. CDR3 nucleotides: TGTGCCTGGAGAACCCGGGACAGCTCTAACTATGGCTACACCTTC.

The chain combines TRBV29-1 with TRBJ2-7; TRBD2 aligns across 10 bases. This CDR3 contains 14 residues. The trim removed 3 bases at V and 4 bases at J, leaving 6 bases unmatched. The germline gives CDR1 SQVTM, CDR2 ANQGSEA. The CDR3 coding sequence is TGCAGCGTTGAGAAGCGGGAGGGTCGATACGAGCAGTACTTC. Protein: CSVEKREGRYEQYF.

Here the CDR3 reads CASSSISLHIQYF. The CDR3 nucleotides read TGTGCCAGCAGCTCGATTTCCCTCCATATTCAGTACTTC. The chain uses TRBV7-2 and TRBJ2-4, with D unclear. Germline V gene sequence: CDR1 SGHTA, CDR2 FQGNSA. Trimming removed 4 bases at V and 10 bases at J, with 14 bases between. This CDR3 is 13 amino acids long.

The rearrangement uses TRBV11-2 and TRBJ2-7, with D unresolved. Trimming stripped 1 base from V and 2 bases from J, with 6 bases between. CDR3 size: 13 residues. CDR1 and CDR2 from the germline V gene are SGHAT and FQNNGV. The CDR3: CASSLVSPYEQYF. The CDR3 DNA reads TGTGCCAGCAGCTTAGTTTCCCCCTACGAGCAGTACTTC. The complete variable domain, with remaining parts taken from reference TRBV11-2 and TRBJ2-7, reads EAGVAQSPRYKIIEKRQSVAFWCNPISGHATLYWYQQILGQGPKLLIQFQNNGVVDDSQLPKDRFSAERLKGVDSTLKIQPAKLEDSAVYLCASSLVSPYEQYFGPGTRLTVT.

The chain links TRBV2 to TRBJ2-7; tentatively, D is TRBD1 (6 bases). V shed 4 bases and J shed 0 bases, with 7 bases lying between them. The CDR3 sequence is 13 residues long. The germline V gene encodes CDR1 SNHLY and CDR2 FYNNEI. The CDR3 nucleotides read TGTGCCAGCAGTGGCAGGGGCTCCTACGAGCAGTACTTC. As protein: CASSGRGSYEQYF.